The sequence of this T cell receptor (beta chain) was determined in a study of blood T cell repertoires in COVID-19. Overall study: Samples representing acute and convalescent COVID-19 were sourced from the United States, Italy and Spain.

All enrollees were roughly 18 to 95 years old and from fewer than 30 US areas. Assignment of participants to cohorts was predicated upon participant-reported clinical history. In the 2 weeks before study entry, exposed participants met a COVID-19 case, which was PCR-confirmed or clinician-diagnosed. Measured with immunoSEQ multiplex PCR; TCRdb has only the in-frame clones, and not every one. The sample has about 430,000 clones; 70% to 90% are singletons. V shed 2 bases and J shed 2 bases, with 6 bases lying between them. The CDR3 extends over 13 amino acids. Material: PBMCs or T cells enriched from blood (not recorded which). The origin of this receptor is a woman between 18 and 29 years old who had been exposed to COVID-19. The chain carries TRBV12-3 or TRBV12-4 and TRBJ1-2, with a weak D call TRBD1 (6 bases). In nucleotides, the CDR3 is TGTGCCAGCAGTTTACAGGGGAACTATGGCTACACCTTC. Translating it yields CASSLQGNYGYTF.